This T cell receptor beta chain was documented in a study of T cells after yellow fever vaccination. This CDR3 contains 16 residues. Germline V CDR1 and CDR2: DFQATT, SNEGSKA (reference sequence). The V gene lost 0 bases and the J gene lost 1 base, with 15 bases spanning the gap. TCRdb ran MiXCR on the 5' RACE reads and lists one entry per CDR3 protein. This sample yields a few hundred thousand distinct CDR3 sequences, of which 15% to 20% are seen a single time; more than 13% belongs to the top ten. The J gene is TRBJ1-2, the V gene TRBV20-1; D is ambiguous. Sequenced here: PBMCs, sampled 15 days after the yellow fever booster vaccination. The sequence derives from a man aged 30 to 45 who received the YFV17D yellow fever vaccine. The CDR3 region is CSARDLLGILNYGYTF. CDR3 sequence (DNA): TGCAGTGCTAGAGATCTTCTGGGCATACTTAACTATGGCTACACCTTC.